Presented here are 20 T cell receptor beta chains from one specimen sequenced in a study of siplizumab effects on memory and regulatory T cells. The repertoire was sequenced with immunoSEQ multiplex PCR; TCRdb's copy has only in-frame clones and lacks some. The sample lists 50,000 to 55,000 clones, roughly 92% occurring once. Sequenced: CD8+ T cells sorted from blood. These receptors were taken from a human donor in good health.

The V gene is TRBV6-1, the J gene TRBJ2-7; either TRBD1 or TRBD2 may supply D (5 bases each). The CDR3 loop spans 13 amino acids. Germline CDR1 MNHNS, CDR2 SASEGT. Trimming stripped 5 bases from V and 3 bases from J, with 11 bases between. The CDR3 region has the DNA TGTGCCAGCAGTCTCTTGGGGGACTACGAGCAGTACTTC. It translates to CASSLLGDYEQYF.

This clone was seen more than once but under ten times. The rearrangement joins TRBV19 to TRBJ2-7, with TRBD2 matching over 11 bases. The CDR3 has 17 amino acids. J gave up 4 bases and V 8 bases, and 16 bases lay outside the gene matches. Germline CDR1 LNHDA, CDR2 SQIVND (reference sequence). The CDR3 DNA sequence: TGTGCCAGTCCGACAGGCACTACTAGCGGGAGTCGATACGAGCAGTACTTC. Its translation: CASPTGTTSGSRYEQYF.

This CDR3 reads CSAVDSSGGYTF. In nucleotides, the CDR3 is TGCAGCGCAGTGGACAGTTCGGGCGGCTACACCTTC. The chain has TRBV29-1 and TRBJ1-2; possibly TRBD1 for D (6 bases). Germline V gives CDR1 SQVTM, CDR2 ANQGSEA. V was trimmed by 7 bases and J by 8 bases, leaving 17 bases between them. The length of the CDR3 is 12 residues.

The chain is built from TRBV4-1 and TRBJ2-1, with D possibly matching TRBD1 (6 bases). Germline CDR1 MGHRA, CDR2 YSYEKL. The germline V and J ends were trimmed by 5 bases and 6 bases, with 17 bases remaining between them. The CDR3 totals 15 residues. The CDR3 DNA follows: TGCGCCAGCAGCGATCGGCAGGGGTCCCTCAATGAGCAGTTCTTC. As protein: CASSDRQGSLNEQFF.

CDR3 loop: CASSQDGGGGIGYTF. The CDR3 DNA reads TGCGCCAGCAGCCAAGATGGTGGAGGGGGCATTGGCTACACCTTC. The chain combines TRBV4-1 with TRBJ1-2; 7 bases match TRBD1. The CDR3 runs 15 residues. The trim removed 0 bases at V and 7 bases at J, leaving 8 bases unmatched. The V gene's germline CDR1 is MGHRA and CDR2 YSYEKL.

J is TRBJ2-3 and V is TRBV5-1; 8 positions agree with TRBD2. With 4 bases clipped from V and 0 bases from J, the junction kept 13 bases outside the gene matches. The CDR3 is 18 residues long. Germline V gives CDR1 SGHRS, CDR2 YFSETQ. CDR3 residues: CASSPRVAGLPSTDTQYF. As DNA, the CDR3 is TGCGCCAGCAGCCCTAGGGTAGCGGGGTTACCTAGCACAGATACGCAGTATTTT.

This chain connects TRBV11-3 to TRBJ2-7, with D tentatively TRBD1 (6 bases). This CDR3 has 13 amino acids. Germline values: CDR1 SGHNT, CDR2 YENEEA. The V and J ends lost 4 bases and 6 bases respectively, with 13 bases between them. The CDR3 loop is CASSSSRGAEQYF. The CDR3 bases are TGTGCCAGCAGCTCCTCCAGGGGTGCCGAGCAGTACTTC.

The chain carries TRBV28 and TRBJ1-2, with 8 bases fitting TRBD1. The CDR3 is made up of 15 amino acids. In germline, CDR1 is MDHEN, CDR2 SYDVKM. The junction had 6 bases not matched to a gene; V was cut back by 4 bases and J by 2 bases. CDR3 sequence: CASSSRTGLNYGYTF. DNA of the CDR3: TGTGCCAGCAGTTCCCGGACAGGGTTGAACTATGGCTACACCTTC.

The gene calls are TRBV30 and TRBJ2-7; 8 bases map to TRBD1. The trim removed 3 bases at V and 4 bases at J, leaving 8 bases unmatched. The V gene's germline CDR1 is GTSNPN and CDR2 SVGIG (reference sequence). The CDR3 spans 14 residues. CDR3 sequence (DNA): TGTGCCTGGAGAGGAAGTGACAGGGGTTACGAGCAGTACTTC. Encoded protein: CAWRGSDRGYEQYF.

To note about this clone: The sample contains more than one DNA sequence encoding this CDR3. The chain uses TRBV5-4 and TRBJ2-1; no reliable D call. Trimming stripped 0 bases from V and 6 bases from J, with 4 bases between. The CDR3 covers 12 residues. The V gene's germline CDR1 is SGHNT and CDR2 YYREEE (reference sequence). Here the CDR3 reads CASSLGGNEQFF. The CDR3 region has the DNA TGTGCCAGCAGCTTGGGGGGCAATGAGCAGTTCTTC.

V usage is TRBV6-1 and J usage is TRBJ2-7, with 7 bases matching TRBD2. V was clipped by 1 base and J by 3 bases; unmatched bases: 6. Looked up from germline, CDR1 is MNHNS and CDR2 is SASEGT. The CDR3 spans 15 residues. The CDR3 loop is CASSEGEGGYYEQYF. CDR3 nucleotides: TGTGCCAGCAGTGAAGGAGAGGGAGGGTACTACGAGCAGTACTTC.

The rearrangement links TRBV28 to TRBJ2-2; weak D call: TRBD1 (6 bases). The CDR3 is made up of 12 amino acids. Germline V gene sequence: CDR1 MDHEN, CDR2 SYDVKM. The germline V and J ends were trimmed by 5 bases and 16 bases, with 17 bases remaining between them. The CDR3 DNA reads TGTGCCAGCAGTCACCGGGACACACAGGAGTTTTTT. Translated, it gives CASSHRDTQEFF. Variable domain in full (rest from reference TRBV28 and TRBJ2-2): DVKVTQSSRYLVKRTGEKVFLECVQDMDHENMFWYRQDPGLGLRLIYFSYDVKMKEKGDIPEGYSVSREKKERFSLILESASTNQTSMYLCASSHRDTQEFFGEGSRLTVL.

The chain recombines TRBV27 with TRBJ2-1, with no clear D. The CDR3 is 15 residues long. Germline V gene data show CDR1 as MNHEY and CDR2 as SMNVEV (reference sequence). V lost 0 bases and J 0 bases, leaving 6 bases between the germline ends. The CDR3 DNA reads as TGTGCCAGCAGTTTATCCAGAACCTCCTACAATGAGCAGTTCTTC. Its translation is CASSLSRTSYNEQFF.

The rearrangement uses TRBV19 and TRBJ1-4; 9 nucleotides align to TRBD1. The V segment lost 3 bases and the J segment 8 bases; nucleotides outside the gene matches: 10. This CDR3 is built from 16 residues. Germline lookup yields CDR1 LNHDA and CDR2 SQIVND (reference sequence). The CDR3 here is CASSIDIGTGQEKLFF. The DNA of the CDR3 is TGTGCCAGTAGTATCGACATAGGGACAGGGCAGGAAAAACTGTTTTTT.

The V and J genes are TRBV19 and TRBJ2-5; tentatively, D is TRBD2 (5 bases). Trimming cost V 4 bases and J 3 bases, with 9 bases left between them. CDR1 and CDR2 from the germline V gene are LNHDA and SQIVND (reference sequence). This CDR3 has 13 amino acids. The chain's CDR3 is CASSTDWEETQYF. In DNA form, the CDR3 reads TGTGCCAGTAGTACGGACTGGGAAGAGACCCAGTACTTC.

This sequence joins TRBV27 and TRBJ2-1, with 7 bases matching TRBD2. The CDR3 has 16 residues. The germline CDR1 and CDR2 sequences are MNHEY and SMNVEV (reference sequence). V shed 4 bases and J 4 bases; nucleotides not matched to a gene: 10. CDR3: CASSSHSGSRYNEQFF. DNA of the CDR3: TGTGCCAGCAGTTCCCATAGCGGGTCAAGATACAATGAGCAGTTCTTC.

This clone appeared a single time. The V call is TRBV28, the J call TRBJ1-5, with D possibly being TRBD1 (6 bases). Per germline, CDR1 MDHEN and CDR2 SYDVKM. The CDR3 extends over 16 amino acids. Trimming removed 2 bases from V and 0 bases from J, with 11 bases in between. CDR3 in DNA: TGTGCCAGCAGTTTAAGGGACACTTATAGCAATCAGCCCCAGCATTTT. This encodes CASSLRDTYSNQPQHF.

This clone is a singleton in its sample. The chain links TRBV4-1 to TRBJ2-7; 9 positions agree with TRBD2. The CDR3 sequence is 15 residues long. V lost 0 bases, J lost 4 bases, and 4 bases stayed unmatched. Germline CDR1 reads MGHRA; CDR2 reads YSYEKL. CDR3 in amino acids: CASSQDASGTYEQYF. The CDR3 nucleotides are TGCGCCAGCAGCCAAGACGCTAGCGGGACTTACGAGCAGTACTTC.

The rearrangement links TRBV5-1 to TRBJ2-1, with no clear D. CDR1 and CDR2 (germline): SGHRS, YFSETQ. The CDR3 is 15 amino acids. V was trimmed by 9 bases and J by 5 bases, leaving 21 bases between them. CDR3 amino acids: CATSGWPPRNNEQFF. The CDR3 DNA follows: TGCGCCACCTCTGGTTGGCCGCCCCGAAACAATGAGCAGTTCTTC.

The V gene is TRBV30, the J gene TRBJ1-1; maybe TRBD1 (6 bases). V lost 0 bases and J 8 bases, leaving 13 bases between the germline ends. From germline, CDR1 is GTSNPN and CDR2 SVGIG (reference sequence). This CDR3 spans 13 amino acids. CDR3 residues: CAWSVLQRGEAFF. The CDR3 nucleotides read TGTGCCTGGAGTGTGCTCCAGAGGGGGGAAGCTTTCTTT.